This TCR beta chain was sequenced for a study of cytomegalovirus exposure and HLA in healthy donors (dated 2017 in TCRdb). In terms of the full investigation: An earlier analysis of 550 to 700 of the donors reported 250 to 300 Gb of sequence data and 100 million to 130 million unique TCR beta sequences from approximately 180 million T cells. The study aimed to test whether cataloging public T cell receptors could reveal signatures of past pathogen exposure. Class I and class II HLA loci were covered by the typing at four-digit resolution. The number of donors typed differed by locus, with about 629-630 for A, B, C, DRB1 and DQB1, around 500 for DQA1, over 600 for DPA1, and around 450 for DPB1. A later genetic analysis took genome-wide SNP genotypes for about 60% of the roughly 670 donors and used that subset as a discovery cohort. High-throughput TCR immunosequencing, statistical association of individual TCRs with disease status, and machine learning were combined to predict cytomegalovirus infection status. Among the roughly 430 genotyped donors, around 81% belonged to the genetic ancestry cluster associated with self-reported Caucasian donors. Donor age, sex, ethnicity and CMV serostatus were compiled together with the repertoire data. A separate validation cohort of 90 to 150 different subjects was used in addition to the roughly 640-subject first cohort. A handful of DR-DQ haplotypes were handled as single units for association and clustering because linkage in the cohort was strong. A later analysis re-examined previously published TCR beta repertoires from just over 650 donors and added high-resolution HLA genotyping to investigate patterns of TCR occurrence. Rather than using new phenotypic data, the later analysis identified candidate immune exposures from TCR beta sequences and from how often those sequences occurred across donors. On average, roughly 200,000 unique TCR beta nucleotide sequences were sequenced per donor among more than 350 genotyped donors of the cohort, with roughly 18% of those sequences being non-productive. The study used immunosequencing to profile the T cell repertoires of approximately 640 subjects and linked those repertoires to cytomegalovirus serostatus. An earlier analysis of 450 to 750 of the donors used high-throughput TCR beta sequencing to judge whether each TCR beta V gene segment behaved as functional or pseudogenic. An early release covering 500 to 750 HLA-typed donors comprised 300 to 350 gigabases of sequencing data and around 85 million unique TCR sequences. All discovery cohort repertoires had been generated on a single sequencing platform. Findings and caveats that apply to the study as a whole: Across donors, most TCR sequences were observed very rarely, whereas some public TCRs were present in many individuals. In vitro tests confirmed that a few of the cytomegalovirus-associated TCR beta chains recognize cytomegalovirus antigens. In a later analysis, the rate of TCR association differed among HLA loci, with DRB1 alleles having the most associated TCRs and HLA-C alleles having the fewest. Compared with equally common non-associated chains, HLA-associated TCR beta chains in a later analysis were more clonally expanded and had lower generation probabilities. When HLA alleles, especially DR and DQ, strongly co-occurred, attributing TCR associations to individual alleles was difficult. A later analysis reported that several top co-occurrence clusters appeared linked to parvovirus B19, influenza, CMV and Epstein-Barr virus. The presence/absence analyses assumed that sequencing depth was roughly uniform across donors, and that assumption may not be true. A further reported finding was that TCR beta sequences accurately predicted the HLA-A and HLA-B alleles for most subjects in the first cohort. A group of highly shared sequence variants was considered likely to be a technical artifact of the sequencing pipeline. Because some donors lacked HLA typing at each locus, the association tests relied only on the typed subset. The 87-base-pair reads could not distinguish some IMGT-functional V segments, including TRBV6-2 and TRBV6-3, so those segments were excluded. The cohort was sequenced for TCR beta chains only, and without alpha or paired-chain data the features that could be detected were limited. The authors suggested that the approach could potentially be extended to other disease states and immunological phenotypes. A later genetic analysis associated a missense DCLRE1C variant with V-gene and J-gene trimming of TCR beta chains, and an independent cohort replicated the association. About 17 rarely observed V segments, including chromosome 9 orphons, were excluded from the earlier analysis of several hundred of the donors because counts were too low. Specific HLA alleles were associated with about 17,000 TCR beta sequences at a false discovery rate of 0.05 in a later analysis. For the cohort, immune exposure information was limited to CMV serostatus. In the study, around 150 TCR beta chains were listed as associated with cytomegalovirus. A later analysis found that most CMV-associated TCR beta chains appeared HLA-restricted, with HLA associations seemingly driven largely by CMV exposure. In an earlier analysis of approximately 590 of the donors, most TCR beta V segments appeared in productive rearrangements about 90% or about 30% of the time, broadly matching IMGT annotations. Compared with the 666-donor mean, donors in an Asian-associated ancestry cluster had fewer N-insertions in productive TCRs, according to a later genetic analysis. In both the original and validation cohorts, the classifier was reported to diagnose cytomegalovirus status with high specificity and sensitivity. Linkage disequilibrium might explain the correlated functional status among segregating V segments, but an unknown experimental factor could not be excluded.

As for this clone: The antigen it recognizes is unknown. Nothing much larger sits one base from this clone, and base qualities are not available.

In total, roughly 710 healthy bone marrow donors made up the cohort. All cohort members were sampled while nominally healthy, although unrecorded immune exposures were likely present. The donor was CMV seropositive and was included in the group of 250 to 300 seropositive cohort members. Each donor provided a peripheral blood sample, and peripheral blood mononuclear cells were used for TCR beta sequencing. The Qiagen DNeasy Blood Extraction Kit was used to extract genomic DNA from the blood cell samples. Receptors were amplified or captured by the immunoSEQ multiplex PCR assay. For the multiplex PCR, a mixture combining 60 forward primers for TCR Vbeta segments and 13 reverse primers for TCR Jbeta segments was used. The CDR3 region of rearranged TCR beta genes was amplified from genomic DNA with a multiplex PCR assay. The amplified TCR beta libraries were sequenced on the Illumina HiSeq System as 87-base-pair reads. In the paper's pipeline: A later analysis counted tens of millions of unique TCR beta chains across the 690 or so repertoires, and around 9.9 million of these chains were shared by at least two donors. Raw reads were error-corrected and collapsed into unique sequences with a nearest-neighbor algorithm that merged closely related sequences to remove PCR and sequencing errors. V, D and J gene segments were assigned by aligning CDR3 sequences to IMGT reference sequences. For a sequence to be retained, at least a six-nucleotide match to both a V gene segment and a J gene segment was required. A rearrangement counted as productive if the CDR3 had no stop codons and remained in frame with V and J, and every other rearrangement counted as non-productive. Following IMGT convention, CDR3 was defined as the stretch from the second conserved V-encoded cysteine up to the conserved J-encoded phenylalanine. Sequences without an unambiguous match to a single V gene segment were excluded from the earlier analysis of 500 to 700 of the donors. In an earlier analysis of 500 to 750 of the donors, V segments were called functional above 56.7% productive rearrangements and were called segregating when the between-donor standard deviation exceeded 5%. A statistical classification framework was developed to diagnose cytomegalovirus status using the catalog of TCR beta chain sequences. In a later analysis, TCR nucleotide sequences were compared against IMGT/GENE-DB human TR gene sequences so that V and J genes could be assigned. In a later analysis, CDR3 sequences and most-parsimonious VDJ recombination scenarios were assigned using the TCRdist pipeline. In a later analysis, every TCR beta chain was defined by the combination of its CDR3 amino acid sequence and its V-gene family, and reads without a unique V-gene family were dropped. To address suspected cross-contamination and a sequencing artifact, a later analysis removed approximately 600 highly shared, low-generation-probability nucleotide sequences. In a later analysis, a clonal expansion index for each public chain was calculated from normalized within-repertoire ranks of inferred template counts. In a later analysis, generation probabilities were computed with a VDJ recombination model fitted to out-of-frame rearrangements, and the resulting probabilities were checked against IGoR. In a later analysis, hypergeometric tests were used to score TCR-TCR, TCR-HLA and TCR-CMV co-occurrence, with a repertoire-size bias correction applied to TCR pairs. In a later analysis, false discovery rates were estimated by permuting HLA or CMV assignments 20 times. In a later analysis, co-occurring TCRs were grouped using DBSCAN, and TCRdist sequence similarity was added for clustering within HLA-allele-positive subsets. Repertoires with fewer than 30,000 or more than 120,000 public chains, plus five repertoires with anomalous nucleotide sharing, were excluded from co-occurrence clustering. TCRdb took over this immuneACCESS table, retaining in-frame rearrangements with V and J assigned. Such tables are incomplete; in checked studies, under half of the missing clones stem from an unresolved V gene, and the remainder is unexplained. V, J and clone size are those of that table, while D and trimming were read from the DNA. This sample comprises 75,000 to 90,000 clones, 65% to 80% of them detected only once. The top ten constitute roughly 10% of the sample.

CDR1 SGHRS and CDR2 YFSETQ were looked up in the germline V gene. The junction shows trimming of 1 base on V and 7 bases on J, and the gene matches do not reach 20 bases of it. The CDR3 has 20 amino acids, counting the end cysteine and phenylalanine. The DNA shown is the 60-base CDR3, in frame from base 1. The chain couples TRBV5-1 to TRBJ1-4; TRBD1 aligns with 9 central bases. The sequenced material came from PBMCs. This TCR was recovered from a middle-aged woman in good health and CMV-seropositive. The nucleotide sequence is given as TGCGCCAGCAGCTTGCGTGCCAGCGCCGTGAACAGGGGGCGCGTTGAAAAACTGTTTTTT. Translated, it reads CASSLRASAVNRGRVEKLFF.